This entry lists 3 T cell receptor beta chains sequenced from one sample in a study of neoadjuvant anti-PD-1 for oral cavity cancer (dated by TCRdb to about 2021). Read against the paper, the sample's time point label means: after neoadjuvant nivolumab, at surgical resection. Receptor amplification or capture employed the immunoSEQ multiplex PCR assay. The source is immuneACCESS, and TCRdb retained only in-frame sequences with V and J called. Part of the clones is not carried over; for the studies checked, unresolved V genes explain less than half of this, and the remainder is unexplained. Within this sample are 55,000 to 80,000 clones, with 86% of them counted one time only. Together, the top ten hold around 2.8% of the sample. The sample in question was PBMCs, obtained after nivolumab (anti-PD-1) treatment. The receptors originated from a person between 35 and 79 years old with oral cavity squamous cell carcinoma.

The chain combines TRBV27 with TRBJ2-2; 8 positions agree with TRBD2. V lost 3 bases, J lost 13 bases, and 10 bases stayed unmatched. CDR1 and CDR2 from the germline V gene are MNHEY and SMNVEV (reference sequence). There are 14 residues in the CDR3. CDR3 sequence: CASSFGGGHFVLFF. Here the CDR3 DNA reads TGTGCCAGCAGTTTCGGGGGGGGACACTTCGTGCTGTTTTTT.

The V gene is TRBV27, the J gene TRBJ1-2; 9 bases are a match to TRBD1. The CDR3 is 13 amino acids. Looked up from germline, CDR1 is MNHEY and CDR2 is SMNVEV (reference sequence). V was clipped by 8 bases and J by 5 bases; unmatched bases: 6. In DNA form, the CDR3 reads TGTGCCAGCTCTCCGGGACAGGGATATGGCTACACCTTC. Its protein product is CASSPGQGYGYTF.

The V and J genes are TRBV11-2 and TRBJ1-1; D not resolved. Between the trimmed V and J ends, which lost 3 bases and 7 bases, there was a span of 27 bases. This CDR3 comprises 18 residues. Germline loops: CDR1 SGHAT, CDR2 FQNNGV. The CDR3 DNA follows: TGTGCCAGCAGCTTGGGCCACTGGGAGGGAATAGAACATAGTGAAGCTTTCTTT. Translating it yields CASSLGHWEGIEHSEAFF.